This T cell receptor beta chain was captured by sequencing in a study of CD4 T cells in relation to SARS-CoV-2 and coronaviruses. The protocol was immunoSEQ multiplex PCR, while the TCRdb copy is restricted to in-frame clones and leaves out a portion. The profile shows some 70,000 clones, about 92% of them singletons. Unexposed donor CD4+ T cells date from 2011-2018, before the COVID-19 pandemic. Trimming shortened V by 3 bases and J by 5 bases, and 15 bases separated the two germline ends. CDR1 and CDR2 from the germline V gene are SGDLS and YYNGEE. This CDR3 region has 15 residues. This clone appeared a single time.

The sequenced sample was naive CD4+ T cells from PBMCs. The sample's subset: naive CD4+ T cells isolated by negative enrichment. The clonotype comes from a human donor in good health. The V and J genes are TRBV9 and TRBJ2-4; possible D gene TRBD2, 5 bases. CDR3 DNA: TGTGCCAGCAGCGCCTGGGGAGCGCCAGAAAACATTCAGTACTTC. Residues: CASSAWGAPENIQYF.